Below are 32 T cell receptor beta chains sequenced from a single sample in a study of blood T cell repertoires in COVID-19. Produced via immunoSEQ multiplex PCR; TCRdb's table is partial and in-frame only. The sample lists some 180,000 clones, around 79% seen once, with 13% in the top ten. Sequenced material: peripheral blood. The receptors shown here come from a man aged 45-65 years who had recovered from COVID-19.

The chain has TRBV3-1 (or the pseudogene TRBV3-2) and TRBJ1-2; D might be TRBD1 (5 bases). V was shortened by 5 bases and J by 4 bases, with 8 bases between the two germline ends. The V gene's germline CDR1 is LGHDT and CDR2 YNNKEL (reference sequence). The CDR3 spans 12 residues. This CDR3 reads CASSMGPYGYTF. The CDR3 nucleotides read TGTGCCAGCAGCATGGGGCCCTATGGCTACACCTTC.

V gene TRBV7-2 combines with J gene TRBJ2-7; 9 positions agree with TRBD2. CDR3 length: 14 amino acids. V shed 5 bases, J shed 5 bases, and the junction held 7 bases outside the gene matches. CDR1 and CDR2 (germline): SGHTA, FQGNSA. CDR3 protein: CASSPRLAANEQYF. The CDR3 DNA follows: TGTGCCAGCAGCCCCAGACTAGCGGCCAACGAGCAGTACTTC. The full variable domain, its missing parts supplied by reference TRBV7-2 and TRBJ2-7, is GAGVSQSPSNKVTEKGKDVELRCDPISGHTALYWYRQSLGQGLEFLIYFQGNSAPDKSGLPSDRFSAERTGGSVSTLTIQRTQQEDSAVYLCASSPRLAANEQYFGPGTRLTVT.

The J gene is TRBJ1-3, the V gene TRBV3-1 (or the pseudogene TRBV3-2), with D maybe TRBD1 (6 bases). The CDR3 consists of 19 residues. V dropped 4 bases and J dropped 3 bases, with 25 bases sitting between them. Germline CDR1 reads LGHDT; CDR2 reads YNNKEL (reference sequence). CDR3 protein: CASSLNVGGFAFFGNTIYF. The CDR3 DNA follows: TGTGCCAGCAGCCTCAATGTAGGGGGTTTTGCTTTTTTTGGAAACACCATATATTTT.

Regarding this clone: Since the CDR3 does not end with the conserved phenylalanine or tryptophan, this likely comes from a read error. No DNA is shown, since the ends of the CDR3 on it are uncertain; the CDR3 is the one TCRdb lists. The gene calls are TRBV7-9 and TRBJ1-1; no DNA check was done on the table's D call, TRBD1. Per germline, CDR1 SEHNR and CDR2 FQNEAQ (reference sequence). The length of the CDR3 is 12 amino acids, counting both ends. CDR3 residues: CASSLDEGAQFD.

The chain couples TRBV5-4 to TRBJ2-3; D unclear. The CDR3 has 13 amino acids. From germline, CDR1 is SGHNT and CDR2 YYREEE (reference sequence). V lost 3 bases to trimming and J lost 0 bases, with 5 bases between them. CDR3 region: CASSSSSTDTQYF. CDR3 nucleotide sequence: TGTGCCAGCAGCTCGTCGAGCACAGATACGCAGTATTTT.

V usage is TRBV5-1 and J usage is TRBJ1-4, with TRBD1 matching over 10 bases. The V segment lost 3 bases and the J segment 6 bases; nucleotides outside the gene matches: 2. The CDR3 covers 14 residues. The V gene's germline CDR1 is SGHRS and CDR2 YFSETQ. In nucleotides, the CDR3 is TGCGCCAGCAGCTACGGACAGGGGGATGAAAAACTGTTTTTT. This encodes CASSYGQGDEKLFF.

The V call is TRBV25-1, the J call TRBJ2-7; maybe TRBD2 (6 bases). Germline V lookup: CDR1 MGHDK, CDR2 SYGVNS. Trimming removed 6 bases from V and 3 bases from J, with 18 bases in between. There are 15 residues in the CDR3. CDR3: CASRGSISGNYEQYF. In DNA form, the CDR3 reads TGTGCCAGCAGGGGTTCGATTAGCGGCAACTACGAGCAGTACTTC.

This clone was seen a few times. The V gene is TRBV28, the J gene TRBJ2-4, with TRBD2 matching 9 bases. The CDR3 length is 15 residues. Trimming at V came to 5 bases and at J to 8 bases, leaving 10 bases not matched to a gene. Germline CDR1 MDHEN, CDR2 SYDVKM. CDR3 loop: CASSRSGGTEYIQYF. CDR3 sequence (DNA): TGTGCCAGCAGTCGCAGCGGGGGGACTGAGTACATTCAGTACTTC.

This chain links TRBV18 with TRBJ2-6, with D perhaps TRBD1 (5 bases). The germline CDR1 and CDR2 sequences are KGHSH and LQKENI. The CDR3 runs to 16 residues. V was trimmed by 1 base and J by 0 bases, leaving 7 bases between them. The DNA of the CDR3 is TGTGCCAGCTCACCACGTCAGGGCTCTGGGGCCAACGTCCTGACTTTC. It yields the protein CASSPRQGSGANVLTF.

The V and J genes are TRBV7-6 and TRBJ1-5, with 7 bases fitting TRBD1. J lost 6 bases, V lost 0 bases, and 14 bases had no gene match. Per germline, CDR1 SGHVS and CDR2 FNYEAQ. The CDR3 totals 18 residues. The CDR3 protein is CASSLARIQGELGQPQHF. CDR3 nucleotide sequence: TGTGCCAGCAGCTTAGCACGAATTCAGGGGGAGCTTGGTCAGCCCCAGCATTTT. Combining the CDR3 with reference TRBV7-6 and TRBJ1-5 gives the whole variable domain GAGVSQSPRYKVTKRGQDVALRCDPISGHVSLYWYRQALGQGPEFLTYFNYEAQQDKSGLPNDRFSAERPEGSISTLTIQRTEQRDSAMYRCASSLARIQGELGQPQHFGDGTRLSIL.

This clone is a singleton in its sample. This chain's CDR3 is CASSQGSGGHTGELFF. CDR3 DNA sequence: TGCGCCAGCAGCCAGGGGAGCGGAGGGCACACCGGGGAGCTGTTTTTT. The rearrangement links TRBV4-1 to TRBJ2-2; D possibly corresponds to TRBD2 (6 bases). Germline CDR1 is MGHRA and CDR2 is YSYEKL. The CDR3 is 16 amino acids. Trimming left V 3 bases short and J 3 bases short, with 14 bases between.

This clone was observed a single time. This chain links TRBV6-2 or TRBV6-3 with TRBJ1-2; D remains unclear. Germline CDR1 reads MNHEY; CDR2 reads SVGEGT. The germline V and J ends were trimmed by 1 base and 4 bases, with 13 bases remaining between them. The CDR3 is 15 amino acids. CDR3 protein: CASSYFSRATYGYTF. The CDR3 region has the DNA TGTGCCAGCAGTTACTTTTCGAGGGCAACCTATGGCTACACCTTC.

The chain is built from TRBV5-4 and TRBJ2-2, with 7 bases matching TRBD1. V lost 4 bases, J lost 0 bases, and 9 bases stayed unmatched. Germline-derived CDR1 and CDR2 are SGHNT and YYREEE (reference sequence). This CDR3 region has 17 residues. CDR3 bases: TGTGCCAGCAGCCCAAGACTCGACAGGGCGAACACCGGGGAGCTGTTTTTT. Protein product: CASSPRLDRANTGELFF.

V and J are TRBV10-3 and TRBJ2-3; TRBD1 agrees at 8 bases. From germline, CDR1 is ENHRY and CDR2 SYGVKD. V was clipped by 5 bases and J by 5 bases; unmatched bases: 12. This CDR3 is built from 16 residues. DNA of the CDR3: TGTGCCATCAGTCGGGGTTCAGGGGGCTTTGTAGATACGCAGTATTTT. It codes for CAISRGSGGFVDTQYF.

This clone was recorded once. The chain couples TRBV3-1 (or the pseudogene TRBV3-2) to TRBJ2-7, with TRBD2 as a possible D gene (6 bases). Germline V gives CDR1 LGHDT, CDR2 YNNKEL (reference sequence). V dropped 5 bases and J dropped 5 bases, with 19 bases sitting between them. The CDR3 has 15 amino acids. The CDR3 spells CASSLGASVMDEQYF. The CDR3 coding sequence is TGTGCCAGCAGCTTAGGGGCTAGCGTAATGGACGAGCAGTACTTC.

The genes are TRBV15 and TRBJ2-5, with 9 bases aligning to TRBD2. The CDR3 spans 18 residues. V was pared by 0 bases and J by 1 base, with 9 bases of the junction left unmatched. CDR1 and CDR2 from the germline V gene are LNHNV and YYDKDF (reference sequence). The CDR3 sequence is CATSREIATGLAQETQYF. The CDR3 nucleotides read TGTGCCACCAGCAGAGAAATTGCTACGGGACTAGCCCAAGAGACCCAGTACTTC.

Concerning this clone itself: The junction shows a germline mismatch at one end, possibly a read error. V gene TRBV5-6 combines with J gene TRBJ2-1; D remains ambiguous. Germline loops: CDR1 SGHDT, CDR2 YYEEEE. The CDR3 is made up of 14 amino acids. CDR3 sequence reads: CASFSPVVWNERFF. The CDR3 DNA reads as TGTGCCAGCTTTTCCCCGGTCGTATGGAATGAGCGGTTCTTC.

This chain links TRBV7-2 with TRBJ2-1, with D perhaps matching TRBD2 (6 bases). Trimming removed 5 bases from V and 4 bases from J, with 24 bases in between. The germline V gene encodes CDR1 SGHTA and CDR2 FQGNSA. This CDR3 is 18 amino acids long. The CDR3 region has the DNA TGTGCCAGCAGCCCCTTCCAACGGGAGCGTAGAGGGTACAATGAGCAGTTCTTC. It encodes CASSPFQRERRGYNEQFF.

The chain employs TRBV29-1 and TRBJ2-3, with D possibly matching TRBD2 (6 bases). CDR1 and CDR2 from the germline V gene are SQVTM and ANQGSEA. Trimming removed 4 bases from V and 3 bases from J, with 14 bases in between. The CDR3 spans 14 residues. CDR3 protein: CSVGGLSGTDTQYF. CDR3 nucleotides: TGCAGCGTTGGGGGACTGTCAGGGACAGATACGCAGTATTTT.

A single count supports this clone. The chain joins TRBV3-1 (or the pseudogene TRBV3-2) to TRBJ2-3; D gene uncertain. The ends were cut back, 6 bases at V and 2 bases at J, with 12 bases in the middle. CDR1 and CDR2 (germline): LGHDT, YNNKEL (reference sequence). CDR3 length: 14 residues. The CDR3 loop reads CASSYSASTDTQYF. The DNA for the CDR3 is TGTGCCAGCAGTTACTCTGCCTCCACAGATACGCAGTATTTT.

This chain links TRBV14 with TRBJ2-7; a possible D gene is TRBD1 (6 bases). CDR3 size: 16 residues. CDR1 SGHDN and CDR2 FVKESK come from the germline V gene. V was trimmed by 5 bases and J by 2 bases, leaving 19 bases between them. CDR3 loop: CASSDSPDRFPYEQYF. CDR3 nucleotides: TGTGCCAGCAGCGACTCCCCTGACAGGTTCCCCTACGAGCAGTACTTC.

The V and J genes are TRBV6-1 and TRBJ2-3, with D tentatively TRBD2 (6 bases). Germline CDR1 is MNHNS and CDR2 is SASEGT. The CDR3 consists of 16 residues. Trimming took off 2 bases at V and 5 bases at J, with 17 bases between the two ends. The CDR3 DNA is TGTGCCAGCAGTGAAACTTGGTCGGGAGCTAAAGATACGCAGTATTTT. This translates into CASSETWSGAKDTQYF.

The V call is TRBV30, the J call TRBJ1-5; TRBD1 might be the D (5 bases). Germline V gene data show CDR1 as GTSNPN and CDR2 as SVGIG (reference sequence). V was trimmed by 0 bases and J by 1 base, leaving 10 bases between them. This CDR3 region has 15 residues. CDR3 DNA: TGTGCCTGGAGTGTATTCCAGGGAAGCAATCAGCCCCAGCATTTT. Protein: CAWSVFQGSNQPQHF.

The genes are TRBV29-1 and TRBJ1-1, with 7 bases identical to TRBD1. This CDR3 spans 12 amino acids. Germline CDR1 SQVTM, CDR2 ANQGSEA. V dropped 6 bases and J dropped 4; count of bases not matched to a gene: 5. As DNA, the CDR3 is TGCAGCGTAGGGACAGCCGCCACTGAAGCTTTCTTT. It codes for CSVGTAATEAFF.

The chain recombines TRBV24-1 with TRBJ2-3, with D possibly matching TRBD1 (6 bases). V lost 7 bases to trimming and J lost 0 bases, with 10 bases between them. The CDR3 is 14 residues long. Germline CDR1 and CDR2: KGHDR and SFDVKD. The CDR3 sequence: CATRDSPSTDTQYF. CDR3 nucleotide sequence: TGTGCCACCAGGGACAGCCCAAGCACAGATACGCAGTATTTT.

This rearrangement joins TRBV16 to TRBJ2-3; no reliable D call. CDR3 length: 12 amino acids. Trimming took off 4 bases at V and 6 bases at J, with 8 bases between the two ends. Germline values: CDR1 KGHSY, CDR2 FQNENV. CDR3 coding DNA: TGTGCCAGCAGCCCTGGCAGGGATACGCAGTATTTT. Its translation: CASSPGRDTQYF.

V usage is TRBV6-6 and J usage is TRBJ2-7; TRBD1 agrees at 11 bases. The CDR3 totals 15 residues. CDR1 and CDR2 (germline): MNHNY, SVGAGI (reference sequence). V was clipped by 6 bases and J by 5 bases; unmatched bases: 9. CDR3 amino acids: CASRLGQGDLDEQYF. The CDR3, as DNA: TGTGCCAGCAGGCTGGGACAGGGGGATTTGGACGAGCAGTACTTC.

This CDR3 reads CASHGGAPPGNTIYF. The CDR3 DNA is TGTGCCAGCCACGGAGGGGCCCCCCCTGGAAACACCATATATTTT. The chain has TRBV6-5 and TRBJ1-3; tentative D call: TRBD1 (5 bases). The CDR3 spans 15 residues. Trimming stripped 8 bases from V and 2 bases from J, with 16 bases between. Looked up from germline, CDR1 is MNHEY and CDR2 is SVGAGI.

The gene calls are TRBV5-4 and TRBJ2-1; perhaps TRBD2 as D (7 bases). Germline CDR1 and CDR2: SGHNT and YYREEE (reference sequence). CDR3 size: 15 residues. Trimming pared 5 bases from V and 1 base from J, leaving 13 bases between. In DNA form, the CDR3 reads TGTGCCAGCAGACTAAGGGGGGGTTCCTACAATGAGCAGTTCTTC. This sequence encodes CASRLRGGSYNEQFF.

J is TRBJ2-7 and V is TRBV5-1; 14 bases match TRBD2. The CDR3 totals 15 residues. CDR1 is SGHRS and CDR2 is YFSETQ in the germline V gene. Germline trimming cut 4 bases from V and 3 bases from J; bases unmatched to any gene: 3. The CDR3 DNA reads as TGCGCCAGCAGCGGGACTAGCGGGAGAGTCTACGAGCAGTACTTC. Its protein is CASSGTSGRVYEQYF.

The CDR3 reads CASRTRDFFTDTQYF. As DNA, the CDR3 is TGTGCCAGCAGAACGAGGGACTTCTTCACAGATACGCAGTATTTT. This chain uses TRBV6-6 with TRBJ2-3; the D gene is possibly TRBD2 (6 bases). V gave up 6 bases and J gave up 2 bases, with 15 bases separating them. The CDR3 sequence is 15 residues long. Germline V lookup: CDR1 MNHNY, CDR2 SVGAGI (reference sequence).

The chain carries TRBV7-7 and TRBJ2-5, with unresolved D. Trimming removed 4 bases at V and 4 bases at J, with 13 bases between. The CDR3 spans 14 residues. Per germline, CDR1 SSHAT and CDR2 FNYEAQ (reference sequence). The CDR3 region has the DNA TGTGCCAGCAGCTCGACCCCCTCGGGAGAGACCCAGTACTTC. Protein product: CASSSTPSGETQYF. The full variable domain, in which reference TRBV7-7 and TRBJ2-5 provide the parts outside the CDR3, is GAGVSQSPRYKVTKRGQDVTLRCDPISSHATLYWYQQALGQGPEFLTYFNYEAQPDKSGLPSDRFSAERPEGSISTLTIQRTEQRDSAMYRCASSSTPSGETQYFGPGTRLLVL.